These 6 T cell receptor beta chains were all obtained from the same sample, sequenced in a study of spatial heterogeneity in lung cancer. TCRdb re-derived calls from the 5' RACE reads in MiXCR, one entry per CDR3 protein. In the table there are fewer than 6,500 distinct CDR3 sequences, around an eighth of which are singletons. Documented time point: sample taken at primary tumor resection. Whole RNA was taken from tumor, nontumor lung or frozen PBMC; it was then sequenced unsorted. The input for sequencing was normal lung tissue next to the tumor, taken at surgery. These receptors were taken from a male donor with early-stage non-small cell lung cancer.

This clonotype counts as medium-sized. The rearrangement links TRBV4-1 to TRBJ2-6; TRBD2 agrees at 10 bases. The CDR3 runs to 19 residues. Germline CDR1 is MGHRA and CDR2 is YSYEKL. Trimming removed 3 bases from V and 0 bases from J; junction bases left unmatched: 8. CDR3 residues: CASSHLGLADPSGANVLTF. The DNA of the CDR3 is TGCGCCAGCAGCCATCTCGGACTAGCGGATCCCTCTGGGGCCAACGTCCTGACTTTC.

This clonotype is classed as medium-sized. The chain recombines TRBV19 with TRBJ2-1; the D gene could be TRBD1 or TRBD2 (5 bases each). Germline V gene data show CDR1 as LNHDA and CDR2 as SQIVND (reference sequence). The CDR3 spans 14 residues. Trimming took off 8 bases at V and 2 bases at J, with 13 bases between the two ends. As DNA, the CDR3 is TGTGCCAGTGCGAGAGGGGAGACCTACAATGAGCAGTTCTTC. This sequence encodes CASARGETYNEQFF.

This clonotype is categorized as medium-sized. The chain recombines TRBV6-2 or TRBV6-3 with TRBJ2-2; D unresolved. There are 16 residues in the CDR3. Germline CDR1 and CDR2: MNHEY and SVGEGT. The V gene lost 2 bases and the J gene lost 0 bases, with 10 bases spanning the gap. The CDR3 DNA is TGTGCCAGCAGTTACGGCTCCAAAACGAACACCGGGGAGCTGTTTTTT. Translated: CASSYGSKTNTGELFF.

V is TRBV6-5 and J is TRBJ2-7; D is unresolved. V was shortened by 0 bases and J by 6 bases, with 9 bases between the two germline ends. CDR3 size: 13 residues. Germline CDR1 and CDR2: MNHEY and SVGAGI. The CDR3 sequence: CASSYSGPSEQYF. Written as DNA, the CDR3 is TGTGCCAGCAGTTACTCCGGGCCCTCCGAGCAGTACTTC.

This clonotype has a count of ten or more. The chain links TRBV6-2 or TRBV6-3 to TRBJ2-2; 8 nucleotides line up with TRBD2. The V gene end was trimmed by 4 bases and the J gene end by 0 bases; junction bases not matched to a gene: 10. The length of the CDR3 is 18 residues. CDR1 and CDR2 (germline): MNHEY, SVGEGT. The CDR3 region is CASSSNRLARTNTGELFF. The CDR3 DNA reads as TGTGCCAGCAGTTCTAACCGACTAGCGCGAACGAACACCGGGGAGCTGTTTTTT.

In this sample, this clonotype turned up many times. The chain couples TRBV12-3 or TRBV12-4 to TRBJ2-7; no reliable D call. V lost 11 bases and J lost 6, with 20 bases in between. The CDR3 sequence is 13 residues long. The CDR3 nucleotides read TGTGCCGGCCTAATCCTTCCGGGCTCCGAGCAGTACTTC. Encoded protein: CAGLILPGSEQYF.